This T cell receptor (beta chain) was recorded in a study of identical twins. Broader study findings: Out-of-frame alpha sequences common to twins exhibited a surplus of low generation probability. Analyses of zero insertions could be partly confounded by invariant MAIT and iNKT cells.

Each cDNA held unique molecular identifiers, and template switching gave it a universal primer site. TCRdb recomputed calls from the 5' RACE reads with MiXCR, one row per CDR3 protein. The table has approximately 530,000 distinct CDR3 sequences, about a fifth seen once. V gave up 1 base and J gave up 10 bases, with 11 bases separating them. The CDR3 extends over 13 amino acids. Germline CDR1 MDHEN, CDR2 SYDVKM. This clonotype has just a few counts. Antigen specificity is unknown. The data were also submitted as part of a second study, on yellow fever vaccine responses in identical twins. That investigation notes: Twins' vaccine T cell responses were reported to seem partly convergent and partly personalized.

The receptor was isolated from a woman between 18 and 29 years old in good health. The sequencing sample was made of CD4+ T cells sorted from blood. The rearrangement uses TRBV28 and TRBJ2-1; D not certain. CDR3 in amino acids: CASSLSPAREQFF. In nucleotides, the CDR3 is TGTGCCAGCAGTTTATCCCCGGCCAGGGAGCAGTTCTTC.